These T cell receptor beta chains were read from a single sample in a study of CD8+ T cells in alopecia areata. Some clones are missing from TCRdb's copy, which holds only in-frame ones; the method was immunoSEQ multiplex PCR. The sample has over 200,000 clones, around three fifths seen once. Here the sequenced sample was CD4+ T cells sorted from blood, taken at week 4, from a patient treated with tofacitinib. These receptor sequences come from a human donor with alopecia areata. Both conserved end residues are part of each CDR3. The D gene is left open where the match is weak. Not all rows give a size; the values are once, few, many and, for expanded clones, a class.

abundance	len	v_gene	d_gene	j_gene	CDR3aa	CDR3nt
few	10	TRBV29-1	NA	TRBJ1-2	CSVGQNGYTF	TGCAGCGTCGGCCAAAATGGCTACACCTTC
NA	13	TRBV7-9	NA	TRBJ1-1	CASSLGGSRQAFF	TGTGCCAGCAGCTTAGGAGGGTCTCGGCAAGCTTTCTTT
NA	12	TRBV5-4	TRBD1	TRBJ2-1	CASSWDSNEQFF	TGTGCCAGCAGCTGGGACAGTAATGAGCAGTTCTTC
NA	13	TRBV9	NA	TRBJ2-7	CASSPSSSYEQYF	TGTGCCAGCAGCCCCTCAAGCTCCTACGAGCAGTACTTC
NA	13	TRBV29-1	TRBD2	TRBJ2-5	CSYPREGGETQYF	TGCAGCTACCCCCGGGAGGGCGGAGAGACCCAGTACTTC
NA	11	TRBV29-1	TRBD1	TRBJ1-1	CIPGGTTEAFF	TGCATCCCAGGGGGAACCACTGAAGCTTTCTTT
few	16	TRBV4-3	NA	TRBJ2-3	CASSLGTRGLQHTQYF	TGCGCCAGCAGCCTGGGAACGCGGGGACTCCAGCATACGCAGTATTTT
once	13	TRBV30	TRBD1	TRBJ2-1	CAWSVKGADEQFF	TGTGCCTGGAGTGTAAAGGGGGCGGATGAGCAGTTCTTC
NA	14	TRBV2	NA	TRBJ1-2	CASIPLGNEDGYTF	TGTGCCAGCATACCCCTTGGGAACGAAGATGGCTACACCTTC
NA	12	TRBV30	TRBD2	TRBJ2-5	CALRGAKETQYF	TGTGCCTTGCGGGGGGCGAAAGAGACCCAGTACTTC
NA	15	TRBV13	NA	TRBJ2-4	CASSFQGWRKNIQYF	TGTGCCAGCAGCTTTCAGGGCTGGAGAAAAAACATTCAGTACTTC
NA	11	TRBV28	NA	TRBJ1-1	CASRLNTEAFF	TGTGCCAGCAGACTAAACACTGAAGCTTTCTTT
NA	12	TRBV30	NA	TRBJ2-4	CAWSGQINIQYF	TGTGCCTGGAGTGGACAGATAAACATTCAGTACTTC
NA	16	TRBV4-3	NA	TRBJ2-2	CASSQPQGFNTGELFF	TGCGCCAGCAGCCAACCACAGGGATTTAACACCGGGGAGCTGTTTTTT
NA	13	TRBV6-5	NA	TRBJ1-1	CASTDPGRTEAFF	TGTGCCAGCACAGACCCGGGTAGGACTGAAGCTTTCTTT
once	17	TRBV9	TRBD2	TRBJ2-3	CASSVETSGGSTDTQYF	TGTGCCAGCAGCGTAGAAACTAGCGGGGGAAGCACAGATACGCAGTATTTT
NA	14	TRBV7-3	NA	TRBJ2-1	CASRAGSSYNEQFF	TGTGCCAGCAGGGCGGGGTCCTCCTACAATGAGCAGTTCTTC
NA	13	TRBV30	TRBD1	TRBJ1-1	CAWSEGTVTEAFF	TGTGCCTGGAGTGAAGGGACAGTCACTGAAGCTTTCTTT
NA	13	TRBV2	NA	TRBJ1-4	CASAPVTSEKLFF	TGTGCCAGCGCTCCGGTAACAAGTGAAAAACTGTTTTTT
few	16	TRBV29-1	TRBD2	TRBJ2-5	CSVERASGVNQETQYF	TGCAGCGTTGAGCGCGCTAGCGGGGTAAACCAAGAGACCCAGTACTTC
NA	14	TRBV18	NA	TRBJ1-5	CASSPADSNQPQHF	TGTGCCAGCTCACCAGCGGATAGCAATCAGCCCCAGCATTTT
once	14	TRBV7-9	NA	TRBJ2-3	CASSFGQFTDTQYF	TGTGCCAGCAGCTTCGGGCAGTTCACAGATACGCAGTATTTT
NA	14	TRBV27	NA	TRBJ2-2	CASRGQPNTGELFF	TGTGCCAGCCGGGGACAACCGAACACCGGGGAGCTGTTTTTT
NA	14	TRBV10-3	TRBD1	TRBJ1-1	CAISTDRVNTEAFF	TGTGCCATCAGCACTGACAGGGTGAACACTGAAGCTTTCTTT
NA	13	TRBV7-6	NA	TRBJ2-2	CASSARSTGELFF	TGTGCCAGCAGCGCTCGAAGCACCGGGGAGCTGTTTTTT
NA	12	TRBV11-2	NA	TRBJ2-7	CASSLVNAEQYF	TGTGCCAGCAGCTTAGTAAACGCCGAGCAGTACTTC
NA	13	TRBV10-3	NA	TRBJ2-7	CATALQDTYEQYF	TGTGCCACGGCGCTACAGGACACCTACGAGCAGTACTTC